This T cell receptor beta chain derives from a study of T-cell memory formation after mild COVID-19. Study at large: For the most part, TCR clusters were specific to one donor.

Whole-study findings and limits: Contracting CD4+ clones sat mainly in CM and EM; CD8+ in EMRA.

The table lists this clonotype with a few counts. Its antigen is not identified. In TCRdb, the 5' RACE reads were re-called with MiXCR into one record per CDR3 protein. The table lists about 210,000 distinct CDR3 sequences, around 26% of them singletons. The CDR3 contains 14 residues. Trimming left V 3 bases short and J 5 bases short, with 10 bases between. Sample: PBMCs or a T cell subset sorted from them (not recorded which). The TCR originated in an adult woman who had mild COVID-19 (a few samples of this study predate the infection). Cell type and time point are not known. This chain joins TRBV12-3 or TRBV12-4 and TRBJ2-2; D perhaps matches TRBD2 (5 bases). The chain's CDR3 is CASSFASQTGELFF. The DNA for the CDR3 is TGTGCCAGCAGTTTTGCTAGCCAGACCGGGGAGCTGTTTTTT.